This T cell receptor beta chain was obtained from a study of OX40 agonist ivuxolimab in advanced cancers. At the level of the study: Mean age approximately 55 years, range roughly 20 to 85; roughly 82% male. Three patients, one with hepatocellular carcinoma and two with cutaneous melanoma, achieved partial responses.

The protocol was immunoSEQ multiplex PCR, while the TCRdb copy is restricted to in-frame clones and leaves out a portion. The sample records 45,000 to 70,000 clones, nearly 85% being singletons. Study results and caveats: Antigens targeted by the expanded peripheral T cells were not determined.

In regard to this clone: The target antigen is unknown.

V was cut by 4 bases and J by 7 bases, with 8 bases left in between. Germline CDR1 is SNHLY and CDR2 is FYNNEI. The CDR3 runs to 12 residues. With baseline, cycle 4 day 1, and cycle 7 day 1 as timepoints, blood was sampled. The rearrangement uses TRBV2 and TRBJ2-1; D ambiguous. Sample: CD4+ or CD8+ T cells sorted from blood, taken in a trial of the OX40 agonist ivuxolimab. This sequence was found in an adult with an advanced solid tumor such as melanoma, head and neck, liver or kidney cancer. The CDR3 DNA reads as TGTGCCAGCAGTGGCCAGGCGAATGAGCAGTTCTTC. Its translation: CASSGQANEQFF.